The 19 T cell receptor beta chains in this list originate from one sample, sequenced in a study of shared clonotypes between healthy human individuals. Repertoires were generated with immunoSEQ multiplex PCR, while TCRdb's copy carries only in-frame clones and drops some. The sample consists of under 2.5 million clones, under 95% of them appearing once. The sequenced sample was naive CD4+ T cells from PBMCs. Subset defined: CD45RA+ positively selected. The receptors here all came from a man aged 18-30 years in good health. Some clones in this sample may be carry-over from other donors' samples.

The chain employs TRBV15 and TRBJ2-1; D is unresolved. Germline V gene data show CDR1 as LNHNV and CDR2 as YYDKDF (reference sequence). The CDR3 contains 15 residues. With 0 bases removed from V and 1 base from J, the gap between germline ends came to 7 bases. CDR3 region: CATSRDGVSYNEQFF. In DNA form, the CDR3 reads TGTGCCACCAGCAGAGATGGGGTTTCCTACAATGAGCAGTTCTTC.

The chain links TRBV7-2 to TRBJ2-2, with 7 bases that match TRBD1. CDR3 length equals 15 residues. The junction had 5 bases not matched to a gene; V was cut back by 2 bases and J by 5 bases. The V gene's germline CDR1 is SGHTA and CDR2 FQGNSA. Here the CDR3 reads CASSLNRGGTGELFF. In DNA, the CDR3 is TGTGCCAGCAGCTTAAACAGGGGTGGAACCGGGGAGCTGTTTTTT.

The chain carries TRBV19 and TRBJ1-5, with a tentative D call TRBD1 (5 bases). From germline, CDR1 is LNHDA and CDR2 SQIVND (reference sequence). The CDR3 is 16 residues long. Trimming removed 0 bases at V and 4 bases at J, with 13 bases between. CDR3 nucleotide sequence: TGTGCCAGTAGTATAGATCATGGGGGTACAAATCAGCCCCAGCATTTT. The encoded protein is CASSIDHGGTNQPQHF.

This chain links TRBV19 with TRBJ1-2, with D hard to call. Germline V CDR1 and CDR2: LNHDA, SQIVND (reference sequence). Trimming stripped 7 bases from V and 3 bases from J, with 15 bases between. The CDR3 has 14 residues. Written as DNA, the CDR3 is TGTGCCAGTACCCCTTTTAGCGCGTACTATGGCTACACCTTC. This gives the protein CASTPFSAYYGYTF.

A note on this clone: This same CDR3 is encoded by further DNA sequences in the sample. This sequence joins TRBV27 and TRBJ2-7; the D is unclear. The CDR3 covers 13 residues. The ends were cut back, 1 base at V and 0 bases at J, with 4 bases in the middle. CDR1 is MNHEY and CDR2 is SMNVEV in the germline V gene (reference sequence). CDR3 DNA: TGTGCCAGCAGTTTATTGCCCTCCTACGAGCAGTACTTC. It codes for CASSLLPSYEQYF.

This chain connects TRBV4-1 to TRBJ1-5; D uncertain. From germline, CDR1 is MGHRA and CDR2 YSYEKL. The CDR3 is 14 residues long. Deletions cut 1 base from V and 4 bases from J, with 8 bases between. Here the CDR3 DNA reads TGCGCCAGCAGCCAAGTTGAGAATAATCAGCCCCAGCATTTT. Its translation is CASSQVENNQPQHF.

V usage is TRBV4-3 and J usage is TRBJ1-4, with D maybe TRBD1 (6 bases). V was shortened by 1 base and J by 3 bases, with 15 bases between the two germline ends. The germline V gene has CDR1 LGHNA and CDR2 YSLEER. The CDR3 consists of 17 residues. CDR3 in DNA: TGCGCCAGCAGCCAAGCCCCACCAACAGGGTCTAATGAAAAACTGTTTTTT. Its translation is CASSQAPPTGSNEKLFF.

This chain joins TRBV9 and TRBJ2-5; 9 bases agree with TRBD2. The junction had 3 bases not matched to a gene; V was cut back by 7 bases and J by 2 bases. CDR3 length: 13 residues. CDR1 is SGDLS and CDR2 is YYNGEE in the germline V gene. CDR3: CASATSGQETQYF. DNA of the CDR3: TGTGCCAGCGCGACTAGCGGTCAAGAGACCCAGTACTTC.

Worth noting for this clone: Other DNA sequences within the sample encode an identical CDR3. The chain joins TRBV18 to TRBJ1-1, with a tentative D call TRBD1 (5 bases). V lost 5 bases and J lost 1, with 8 bases in between. CDR3 length equals 13 residues. Germline CDR1 KGHSH, CDR2 LQKENI. Here the CDR3 DNA reads TGTGCCAGCTCAGGGACCGCGAACACTGAAGCTTTCTTT. It yields the protein CASSGTANTEAFF.

V usage is TRBV28 and J usage is TRBJ1-3; D ambiguous. This CDR3 spans 15 amino acids. V was pared by 8 bases and J by 1 base, with 15 bases between. The germline CDR1 and CDR2 sequences are MDHEN and SYDVKM. CDR3: CASATFHTSGNTIYF. The CDR3 DNA is TGTGCCAGCGCTACCTTTCACACTTCTGGAAACACCATATATTTT.

V usage is TRBV6-4 and J usage is TRBJ1-2, with TRBD1 as a possible D gene (6 bases). The CDR3 is made up of 16 amino acids. Germline CDR1 and CDR2: MRHNA and SNTAGT. V shed 2 bases and J shed 7 bases, with 20 bases lying between them. In nucleotides, the CDR3 is TGTGCCAGCAGTGACGCGAGAGGGACACTCGGACGTGGCTACACCTTC. Its translation is CASSDARGTLGRGYTF.

In regard to this clone: This CDR3 is also generated by other DNA sequences in the sample. The V gene is TRBV5-5, the J gene TRBJ1-5; TRBD1 might be the D (6 bases). CDR3 length equals 14 residues. Germline V gene data show CDR1 as SGHKS and CDR2 as YYEKEE (reference sequence). The V and J ends lost 3 bases and 1 base respectively, with 8 bases between them. CDR3 nucleotides: TGTGCCAGCAGCTGGACAGACAGCAATCAGCCCCAGCATTTT. Its protein product is CASSWTDSNQPQHF.

The V gene is TRBV28, the J gene TRBJ2-1, with 12 bases aligning to TRBD2. In germline, CDR1 is MDHEN, CDR2 SYDVKM. The V segment lost 6 bases and the J segment 1 base; nucleotides outside the gene matches: 1. The CDR3 has 15 amino acids. CDR3 amino acids: CASRTSGSSYNEQFF. The CDR3 DNA reads TGTGCCAGCAGGACTAGCGGGAGTTCCTACAATGAGCAGTTCTTC.

V is TRBV28 and J is TRBJ1-2; D remains ambiguous. Germline V CDR1 and CDR2: MDHEN, SYDVKM. The germline V and J ends were trimmed by 6 bases and 8 bases, with 13 bases remaining between them. The CDR3 sequence is 12 residues long. The CDR3 here is CASSVPTHGYTF. The CDR3 DNA reads as TGTGCCAGCAGCGTACCGACTCACGGCTACACCTTC.

The chain links TRBV28 to TRBJ1-2; 9 bases line up with TRBD1. The V gene end was trimmed by 5 bases and the J gene end by 6 bases; junction bases not matched to a gene: 7. Looked up from germline, CDR1 is MDHEN and CDR2 is SYDVKM. This CDR3 comprises 14 residues. CDR3: CASSPYRGLHGYTF. CDR3 sequence (DNA): TGTGCCAGCAGTCCTTACAGGGGGCTTCATGGCTACACCTTC.

This chain uses TRBV5-4 with TRBJ1-3; tentative D call: TRBD1 (6 bases). This CDR3 is 16 amino acids long. The germline V gene encodes CDR1 SGHNT and CDR2 YYREEE (reference sequence). Trimming shortened V by 4 bases and J by 0 bases, and 14 bases separated the two germline ends. The CDR3 sequence is CASSPGGQNSGNTIYF. The CDR3 DNA follows: TGTGCCAGCAGCCCCGGAGGACAGAACTCTGGAAACACCATATATTTT.

The chain links TRBV15 to TRBJ2-7; 12 positions agree with TRBD2. Germline assignment: CDR1 LNHNV and CDR2 YYDKDF (reference sequence). J gave up 6 bases and V 1 base, and 4 bases lay outside the gene matches. This CDR3 spans 15 amino acids. In nucleotides, the CDR3 is TGTGCCACCAGCAGAGGACTAGCGGGAGAGCCCGAGCAGTACTTC. Translation gives CATSRGLAGEPEQYF.

The rearrangement uses TRBV5-4 and TRBJ2-7; 11 bases line up with TRBD1. The junction had 1 base not matched to a gene; V was cut back by 3 bases and J by 5 bases. This CDR3 region has 13 residues. Germline CDR1 reads SGHNT; CDR2 reads YYREEE (reference sequence). The CDR3 loop is CASSWTGGDEQYF. CDR3 DNA sequence: TGTGCCAGCAGCTGGACAGGGGGCGACGAGCAGTACTTC. Using reference TRBV5-4 and TRBJ2-7 for the parts outside the CDR3, the full variable domain is ETGVTQSPTHLIKTRGQQVTLRCSSQSGHNTVSWYQQALGQGPQFIFQYYREEENGRGNFPPRFSGLQFPNYSSELNVNALELDDSALYLCASSWTGGDEQYFGPGTRLTVT.

As regards this clone: In the same sample, other DNA sequences code for this CDR3. The chain couples TRBV6-5 to TRBJ2-1; D is possibly TRBD1 (6 bases). Germline assignment: CDR1 MNHEY and CDR2 SVGAGI. The CDR3 covers 13 residues. V lost 6 bases, J lost 3 bases, and 9 bases lay in between. The CDR3 is CASRRDIYNEQFF. In nucleotides, the CDR3 is TGTGCCAGCAGGAGGGACATCTACAATGAGCAGTTCTTC.